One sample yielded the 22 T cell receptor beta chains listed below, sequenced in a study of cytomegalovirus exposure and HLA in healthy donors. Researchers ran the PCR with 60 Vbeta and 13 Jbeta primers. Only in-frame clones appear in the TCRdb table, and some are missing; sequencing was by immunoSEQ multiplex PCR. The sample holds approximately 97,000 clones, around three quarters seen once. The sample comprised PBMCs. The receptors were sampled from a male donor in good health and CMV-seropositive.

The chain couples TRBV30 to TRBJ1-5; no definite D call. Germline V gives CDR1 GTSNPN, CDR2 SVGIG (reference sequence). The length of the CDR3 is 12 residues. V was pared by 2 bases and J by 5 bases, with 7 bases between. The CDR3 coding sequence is TGTGCCTGGAGTACGGAGGATCAGCCCCAGCATTTT. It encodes CAWSTEDQPQHF. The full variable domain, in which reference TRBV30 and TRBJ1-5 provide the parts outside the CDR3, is SQTIHQWPATLVQPVGSPLSLECTVEGTSNPNLYWYRQAAGRGLQLLFYSVGIGQISSEVPQNLSASRPQDRQFILSSKKLLLSDSGFYLCAWSTEDQPQHFGDGTRLSIL.

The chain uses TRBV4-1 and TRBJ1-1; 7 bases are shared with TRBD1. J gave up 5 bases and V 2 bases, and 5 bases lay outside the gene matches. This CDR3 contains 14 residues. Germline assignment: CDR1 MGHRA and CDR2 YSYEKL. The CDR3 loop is CASSQPTGRTEAFF. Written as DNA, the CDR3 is TGCGCCAGCAGCCAACCGACAGGGCGAACTGAAGCTTTCTTT.

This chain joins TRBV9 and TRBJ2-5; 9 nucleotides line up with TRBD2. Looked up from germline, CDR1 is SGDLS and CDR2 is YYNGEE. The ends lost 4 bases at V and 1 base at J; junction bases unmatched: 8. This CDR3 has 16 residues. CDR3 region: CASSKTSGFLQETQYF. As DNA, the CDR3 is TGTGCCAGCAGCAAGACTAGCGGATTCCTCCAAGAGACCCAGTACTTC.

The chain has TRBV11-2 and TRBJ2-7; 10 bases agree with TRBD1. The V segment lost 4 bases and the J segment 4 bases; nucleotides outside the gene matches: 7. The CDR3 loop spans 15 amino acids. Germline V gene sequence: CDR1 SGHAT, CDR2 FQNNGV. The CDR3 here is CASSSPGQGGYEQYF. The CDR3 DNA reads TGTGCCAGCAGCTCCCCCGGACAGGGGGGGTACGAGCAGTACTTC. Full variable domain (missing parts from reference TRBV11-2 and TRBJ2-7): EAGVAQSPRYKIIEKRQSVAFWCNPISGHATLYWYQQILGQGPKLLIQFQNNGVVDDSQLPKDRFSAERLKGVDSTLKIQPAKLEDSAVYLCASSSPGQGGYEQYFGPGTRLTVT.

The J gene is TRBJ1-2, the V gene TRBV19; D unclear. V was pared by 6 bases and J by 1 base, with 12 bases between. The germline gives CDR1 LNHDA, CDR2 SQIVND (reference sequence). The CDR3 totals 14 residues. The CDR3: CASRSQEYNYGYTF. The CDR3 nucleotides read TGTGCCAGTAGAAGCCAAGAGTATAACTATGGCTACACCTTC.

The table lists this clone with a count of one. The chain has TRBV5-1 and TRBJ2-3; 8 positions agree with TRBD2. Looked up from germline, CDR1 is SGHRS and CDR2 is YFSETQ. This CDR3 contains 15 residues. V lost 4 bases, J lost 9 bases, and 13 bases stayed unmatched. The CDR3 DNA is TGCGCCAGCAGCCCCGAAGGAAGCGGGGGAGGCACGCAGTATTTT. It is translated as CASSPEGSGGGTQYF.

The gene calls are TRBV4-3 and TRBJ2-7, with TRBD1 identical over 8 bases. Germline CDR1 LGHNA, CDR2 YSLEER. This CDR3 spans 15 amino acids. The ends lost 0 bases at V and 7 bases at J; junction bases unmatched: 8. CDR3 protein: CASSQEAARGLEQYF. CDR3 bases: TGCGCCAGCAGCCAAGAAGCGGCCAGGGGGCTTGAGCAGTACTTC.

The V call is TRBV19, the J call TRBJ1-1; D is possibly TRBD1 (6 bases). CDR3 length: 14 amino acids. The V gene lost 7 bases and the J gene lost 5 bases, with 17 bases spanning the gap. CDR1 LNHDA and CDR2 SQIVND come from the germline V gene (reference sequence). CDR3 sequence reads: CASTPRGGWTEAFF. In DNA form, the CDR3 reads TGTGCCAGTACCCCACGGGGGGGCTGGACTGAAGCTTTCTTT.

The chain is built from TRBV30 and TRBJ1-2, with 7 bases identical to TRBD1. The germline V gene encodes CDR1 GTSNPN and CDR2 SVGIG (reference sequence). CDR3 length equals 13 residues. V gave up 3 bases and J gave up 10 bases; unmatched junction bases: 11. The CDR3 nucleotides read TGTGCCTGGAGCCCGCAGGGGGGAGCCATCTACACCTTC. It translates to CAWSPQGGAIYTF.

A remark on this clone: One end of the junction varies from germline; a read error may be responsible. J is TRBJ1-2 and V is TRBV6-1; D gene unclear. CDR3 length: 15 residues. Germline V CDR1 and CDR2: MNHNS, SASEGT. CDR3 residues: CASREAGPANYGYTF. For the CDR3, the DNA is TGTGCCAGCAGGGAAGCGGGCCCAGCTAACTATGGCTACACCTTC.

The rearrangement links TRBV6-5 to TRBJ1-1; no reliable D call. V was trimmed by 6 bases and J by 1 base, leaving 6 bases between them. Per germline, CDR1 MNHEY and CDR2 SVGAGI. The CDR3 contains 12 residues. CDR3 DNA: TGTGCCAGCAGGCGCCGGAACACTGAAGCTTTCTTT. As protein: CASRRRNTEAFF.

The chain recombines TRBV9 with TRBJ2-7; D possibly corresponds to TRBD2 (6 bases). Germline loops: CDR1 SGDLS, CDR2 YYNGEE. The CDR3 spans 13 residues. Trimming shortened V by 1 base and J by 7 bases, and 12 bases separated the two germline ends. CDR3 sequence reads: CASSVYVAGEQYF. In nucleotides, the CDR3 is TGTGCCAGCAGCGTATATGTGGCGGGAGAGCAGTACTTC.

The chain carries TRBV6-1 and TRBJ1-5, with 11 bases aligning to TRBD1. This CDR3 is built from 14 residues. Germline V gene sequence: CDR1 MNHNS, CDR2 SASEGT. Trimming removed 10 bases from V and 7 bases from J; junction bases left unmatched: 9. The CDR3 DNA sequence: TGTGCCACCGACACCGGGACAGGGGGACAGCCCCAGCATTTT. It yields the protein CATDTGTGGQPQHF.

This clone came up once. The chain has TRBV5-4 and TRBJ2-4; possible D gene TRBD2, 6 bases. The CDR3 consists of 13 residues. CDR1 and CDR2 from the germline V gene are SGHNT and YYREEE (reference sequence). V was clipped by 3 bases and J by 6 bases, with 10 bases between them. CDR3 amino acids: CASSSGALNIQYF. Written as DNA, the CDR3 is TGTGCCAGCAGCTCGGGAGCTCTAAACATTCAGTACTTC.

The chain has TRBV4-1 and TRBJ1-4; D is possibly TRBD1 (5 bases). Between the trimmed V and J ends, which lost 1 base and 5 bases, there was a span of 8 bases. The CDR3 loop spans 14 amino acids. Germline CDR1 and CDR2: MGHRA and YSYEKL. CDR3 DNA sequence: TGCGCCAGCAGCCAAGGGCAGGGAAATGAAAAACTGTTTTTT. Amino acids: CASSQGQGNEKLFF.

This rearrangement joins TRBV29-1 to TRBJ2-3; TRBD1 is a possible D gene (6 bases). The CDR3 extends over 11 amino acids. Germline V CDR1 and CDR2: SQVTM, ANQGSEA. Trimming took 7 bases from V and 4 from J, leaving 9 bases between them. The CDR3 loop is CSAKGADTQYF. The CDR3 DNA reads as TGCAGCGCAAAGGGGGCAGATACGCAGTATTTT.

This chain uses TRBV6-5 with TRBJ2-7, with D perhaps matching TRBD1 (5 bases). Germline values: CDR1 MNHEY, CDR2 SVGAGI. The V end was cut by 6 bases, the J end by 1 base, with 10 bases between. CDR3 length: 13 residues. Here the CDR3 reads CASSKKGSYEQYF. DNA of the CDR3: TGTGCCAGCAGCAAGAAGGGGTCCTACGAGCAGTACTTC.

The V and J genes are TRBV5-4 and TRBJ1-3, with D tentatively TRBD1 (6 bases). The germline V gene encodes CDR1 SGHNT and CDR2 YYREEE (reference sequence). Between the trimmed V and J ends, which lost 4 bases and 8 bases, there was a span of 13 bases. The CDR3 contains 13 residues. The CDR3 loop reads CASSPGGADTIYF. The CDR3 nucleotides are TGTGCCAGCAGCCCGGGGGGGGCTGACACCATATATTTT.

The CDR3 sequence is CASGLDGLAGGGEQFF. Here the CDR3 DNA reads TGTGCTAGTGGTTTGGACGGACTAGCGGGGGGTGGGGAGCAGTTCTTC. This chain joins TRBV12-5 and TRBJ2-1; 14 nucleotides align to TRBD2. There are 16 residues in the CDR3. Trimming cost V 1 base and J 10 bases; bases outside gene matches: 6. Per germline, CDR1 LGHNT and CDR2 FRNRAP.

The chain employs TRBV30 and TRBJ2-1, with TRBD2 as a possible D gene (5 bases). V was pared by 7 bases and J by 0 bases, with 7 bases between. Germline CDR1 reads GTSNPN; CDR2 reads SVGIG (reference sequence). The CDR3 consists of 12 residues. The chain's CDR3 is CASGSSYNEQFF. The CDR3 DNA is TGTGCCTCGGGGAGCTCCTACAATGAGCAGTTCTTC. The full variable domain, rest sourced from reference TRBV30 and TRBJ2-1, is SQTIHQWPATLVQPVGSPLSLECTVEGTSNPNLYWYRQAAGRGLQLLFYSVGIGQISSEVPQNLSASRPQDRQFILSSKKLLLSDSGFYLCASGSSYNEQFFGPGTRLTVL.

CDR3 nucleotide sequence: TGTGCCAGCAGCCCATACCAGGGAAACACCATATATTTT. Translated: CASSPYQGNTIYF. The chain uses TRBV14 and TRBJ1-3; no reliable D call. The CDR3 totals 13 residues. V lost 4 bases and J 4 bases, leaving 8 bases between the germline ends. Germline CDR1 reads SGHDN; CDR2 reads FVKESK.

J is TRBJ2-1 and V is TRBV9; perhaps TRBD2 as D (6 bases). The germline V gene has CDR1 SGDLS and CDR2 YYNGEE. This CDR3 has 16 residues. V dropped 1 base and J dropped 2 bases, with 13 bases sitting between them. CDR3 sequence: CASSVRLSGAYNEQFF. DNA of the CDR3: TGTGCCAGCAGCGTAAGGTTGTCGGGGGCCTACAATGAGCAGTTCTTC. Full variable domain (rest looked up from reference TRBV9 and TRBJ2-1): DSGVTQTPKHLITATGQRVTLRCSPRSGDLSVYWYQQSLDQGLQFLIQYYNGEERAKGNILERFSAQQFPDLHSELNLSSLELGDSALYFCASSVRLSGAYNEQFFGPGTRLTVL.